This entry lists 30 T cell receptor beta chains sequenced from one sample in a study of T-cell memory formation after mild COVID-19. In TCRdb, the 5' RACE reads were re-called with MiXCR into one record per CDR3 protein. The repertoire consists of over 40,000 distinct CDR3 sequences, with 9.5% to 15% occurring once and the leading ten covering approximately 25%. Material: PBMCs or a T cell subset sorted from them (not recorded which). These receptors came from a man aged 18-30 years who had mild COVID-19 (a few samples of this study predate the infection). Cell type and time point are not known.

The chain uses TRBV12-3 or TRBV12-4 and TRBJ2-7, with D possibly TRBD1 on 7 matching bases. The V end lost 6 bases, the J end lost 4 bases, and 13 bases lay between the germline ends. The CDR3 totals 13 residues. The CDR3 region has the DNA TGTGCCAGCAGCGGGGCAGGGGGGTACGAGCAGTACTTC. Translated: CASSGAGGYEQYF.

The chain recombines TRBV5-5 with TRBJ1-5; D is perhaps TRBD1 (5 bases). CDR1 and CDR2 (germline): SGHKS, YYEKEE (reference sequence). With 8 bases removed from V and 0 bases from J, the gap between germline ends came to 9 bases. This CDR3 contains 13 residues. CDR3 DNA: TGTGCCAGTCAGGGCGGTAGCAATCAGCCCCAGCATTTT. Amino acids: CASQGGSNQPQHF.

The chain couples TRBV7-9 to TRBJ2-2; TRBD2 might be the D (5 bases). This CDR3 comprises 14 residues. Trimming shortened V by 5 bases and J by 3 bases, and 10 bases separated the two germline ends. Germline V gives CDR1 SEHNR, CDR2 FQNEAQ (reference sequence). The CDR3 DNA reads TGTGCCAGCAGCGCGGGTGTTTACACCGGGGAGCTGTTTTTT. Translation: CASSAGVYTGELFF.

This clonotype has more than one count but fewer than ten. CDR3 bases: TGTGCCAGCAGTTACTCGATGGGACTTGGGGGTGAGCAGTTCTTC. This codes for CASSYSMGLGGEQFF. V gene TRBV6-5 combines with J gene TRBJ2-1, with D tentatively TRBD2 (6 bases). From germline, CDR1 is MNHEY and CDR2 SVGAGI. This CDR3 is built from 15 residues. The germline V and J ends were trimmed by 0 bases and 9 bases, with 15 bases remaining between them.

The V and J genes are TRBV5-1 and TRBJ2-3; 13 nucleotides align to TRBD2. V was clipped by 3 bases and J by 5 bases; unmatched bases: 9. The CDR3 spans 17 residues. In germline, CDR1 is SGHRS, CDR2 YFSETQ. CDR3 sequence reads: CASSSAGTSGVVDTQYF. Written as DNA, the CDR3 is TGCGCCAGCAGCTCTGCCGGGACTAGCGGGGTGGTAGATACGCAGTATTTT. Filled out from reference TRBV5-1 and TRBJ2-3, the complete variable domain reads KAGVTQTPRYLIKTRGQQVTLSCSPISGHRSVSWYQQTPGQGLQFLFEYFSETQRNKGNFPGRFSGRQFSNSRSEMNVSTLELGDSALYLCASSSAGTSGVVDTQYFGPGTRLTVL.

The chain joins TRBV20-1 to TRBJ2-5, with 8 bases lining up with TRBD1. Germline V lookup: CDR1 DFQATT, CDR2 SNEGSKA (reference sequence). The length of the CDR3 is 13 residues. Trimming removed 4 bases from V and 5 bases from J; junction bases left unmatched: 6. The CDR3 protein is CSATRTGRETQYF. The CDR3 DNA follows: TGCAGTGCTACCAGGACAGGGCGGGAGACCCAGTACTTC.

The J gene is TRBJ1-6, the V gene TRBV27, with unresolved D. The germline V gene has CDR1 MNHEY and CDR2 SMNVEV (reference sequence). CDR3 length: 13 amino acids. V was clipped by 2 bases and J by 10 bases, with 9 bases between them. The CDR3 reads CASSLNAESPLHF. The DNA of the CDR3 is TGTGCCAGCAGTTTAAACGCAGAGTCACCCCTCCACTTT.

The chain combines TRBV2 with TRBJ2-3; 15 bases align to TRBD2. Germline CDR1 is SNHLY and CDR2 is FYNNEI. Germline trimming cut 6 bases from V and 0 bases from J; bases unmatched to any gene: 7. This CDR3 region has 18 residues. In DNA form, the CDR3 reads TGTGCCAGCAGGACCGGGACTAGCGGGGGGCTTAGCACAGATACGCAGTATTTT. It specifies CASRTGTSGGLSTDTQYF.

The chain recombines TRBV5-1 with TRBJ2-3; D gene uncertain. From germline, CDR1 is SGHRS and CDR2 YFSETQ. The CDR3 consists of 15 residues. Trimming pared 0 bases from V and 0 bases from J, leaving 8 bases between. The CDR3 bases are TGCGCCAGCAGCTTGGCCGGTGCTAGCACAGATACGCAGTATTTT. As protein: CASSLAGASTDTQYF. Variable domain in full (rest from reference TRBV5-1 and TRBJ2-3): KAGVTQTPRYLIKTRGQQVTLSCSPISGHRSVSWYQQTPGQGLQFLFEYFSETQRNKGNFPGRFSGRQFSNSRSEMNVSTLELGDSALYLCASSLAGASTDTQYFGPGTRLTVL.

The chain couples TRBV7-9 to TRBJ1-2; 7 bases fit TRBD1. This CDR3 has 15 amino acids. CDR1 SEHNR and CDR2 FQNEAQ come from the germline V gene (reference sequence). V lost 1 base, J lost 5 bases, and 7 bases stayed unmatched. CDR3 nucleotide sequence: TGTGCCAGCAGCTTAGGTGTCAGGGGGACGTATGGCTACACCTTC. As protein: CASSLGVRGTYGYTF.

This clonotype was picked up a small number of times. The chain uses TRBV7-2 and TRBJ1-5; TRBD1 agrees at 11 bases. Germline V gives CDR1 SGHTA, CDR2 FQGNSA. V was clipped by 5 bases and J by 5 bases; unmatched bases: 5. This CDR3 has 15 residues. As DNA, the CDR3 is TGTGCCAGCAGCCTTTGGGGACAGGGGGATCAGCCCCAGCATTTT. Its translation: CASSLWGQGDQPQHF. The variable domain in full, completed from reference TRBV7-2 and TRBJ1-5, reads GAGVSQSPSNKVTEKGKDVELRCDPISGHTALYWYRQSLGQGLEFLIYFQGNSAPDKSGLPSDRFSAERTGGSVSTLTIQRTQQEDSAVYLCASSLWGQGDQPQHFGDGTRLSIL.

V usage is TRBV25-1 and J usage is TRBJ2-1, with D possibly TRBD2 on 5 matching bases. This CDR3 contains 14 residues. Germline V gene lookup returns CDR1 MGHDK and CDR2 SYGVNS. The V and J ends lost 0 bases and 7 bases respectively, with 10 bases between them. CDR3 amino acids: CASSEYAAVNEQFF. The CDR3 coding sequence is TGTGCCAGCAGTGAATATGCAGCGGTTAATGAGCAGTTCTTC.

The CDR3, as DNA: TGTGCCAGCAGCCCCACCAGGGAAAACATTCAGTACTTC. As protein: CASSPTRENIQYF. The chain recombines TRBV7-9 with TRBJ2-4; D possibly corresponds to TRBD1 (5 bases). The germline V gene encodes CDR1 SEHNR and CDR2 FQNEAQ (reference sequence). The length of the CDR3 is 13 residues. V was pared by 5 bases and J by 5 bases, with 10 bases between. Complete variable domain (other parts from reference TRBV7-9 and TRBJ2-4): DTGVSQNPRHKITKRGQNVTFRCDPISEHNRLYWYRQTLGQGPEFLTYFQNEAQLEKSRLLSDRFSAERPKGSFSTLEIQRTEQGDSAMYLCASSPTRENIQYFGAGTRLSVL.

This clonotype has more than one count but fewer than ten. The CDR3 bases are TGCGCCAGCAGCGAGGCAGGGGATAACACCGGGGAGCTGTTTTTT. Amino acids: CASSEAGDNTGELFF. The chain uses TRBV5-1 and TRBJ2-2; a possible D gene is TRBD1 (6 bases). The V end was cut by 4 bases, the J end by 2 bases, with 12 bases between. The CDR3 runs to 15 residues. The germline gives CDR1 SGHRS, CDR2 YFSETQ.

CDR3 loop: CASSRPGRSGGYTF. The CDR3 DNA is TGTGCCAGCAGTCGTCCCGGGAGATCAGGGGGCTACACCTTC. V is TRBV5-5 and J is TRBJ1-2, with a tentative D call TRBD1 (5 bases). Germline assignment: CDR1 SGHKS and CDR2 YYEKEE (reference sequence). The CDR3 loop spans 14 amino acids. V lost 5 bases and J 8 bases, leaving 19 bases between the germline ends.

This clonotype was observed a handful of times. This chain joins TRBV7-3 and TRBJ2-3; TRBD1 might be the D (5 bases). The CDR3 covers 14 residues. Germline CDR1 is SGHTA and CDR2 is FQGTGA. The V gene lost 2 bases and the J gene lost 6 bases, with 12 bases spanning the gap. The CDR3 DNA reads TGTGCCAGCAGCTTATTAGGGGTCATGGATACGCAGTATTTT. Translated: CASSLLGVMDTQYF. Variable domain in full (rest from reference TRBV7-3 and TRBJ2-3): GAGVSQTPSNKVTEKGKYVELRCDPISGHTALYWYRQSLGQGPEFLIYFQGTGAADDSGLPNDRFFAVRPEGSVSTLKIQRTERGDSAVYLCASSLLGVMDTQYFGPGTRLTVL.

In its sample, this clonotype was seen a few times. The chain employs TRBV6-2 or TRBV6-3 and TRBJ2-6, with D perhaps given as TRBD1 or TRBD2 (5 bases each). V was clipped by 2 bases and J by 3 bases, with 5 bases between them. Germline V lookup: CDR1 MNHEY, CDR2 SVGEGT. The CDR3 totals 14 residues. CDR3 bases: TGTGCCAGCAGTTACGGGGGTGGGGCCAACGTCCTGACTTTC. It codes for CASSYGGGANVLTF.

This clonotype turned up a few times. V is TRBV7-2 and J is TRBJ1-6; 8 nucleotides agree with TRBD1. Germline trimming cut 5 bases from V and 7 bases from J; bases unmatched to any gene: 10. The CDR3 contains 16 residues. Germline V gene lookup returns CDR1 SGHTA and CDR2 FQGNSA. The CDR3 protein is CASSLVGTGANSPLHF. The CDR3 nucleotides read TGTGCCAGCAGCCTTGTCGGGACAGGAGCAAATTCACCCCTCCACTTT.

This sequence joins TRBV4-1 and TRBJ2-3, with D tentatively TRBD1 or TRBD2 (5 bases each). V lost 0 bases and J 2 bases, leaving 12 bases between the germline ends. The germline V gene encodes CDR1 MGHRA and CDR2 YSYEKL. This CDR3 is 16 amino acids long. DNA for the CDR3: TGCGCCAGCAGCCAAGACCGGGGCAGCCACACAGATACGCAGTATTTT. It is translated as CASSQDRGSHTDTQYF.

This clonotype appeared many times. CDR3 DNA: TGCAGTGCTAGAGATCACCTAGCGTCCTCAGCCGGTCCGTATTTT. Protein: CSARDHLASSAGPYF. The V gene is TRBV20-1, the J gene TRBJ2-3; TRBD2 is a possible D gene (6 bases). V lost 0 bases and J lost 14, with 24 bases in between. Germline V gives CDR1 DFQATT, CDR2 SNEGSKA (reference sequence). The CDR3 contains 15 residues.

The CDR3 reads CASRLFGDGEKLFF. DNA for the CDR3: TGTGCCAGCAGATTGTTTGGGGATGGCGAAAAACTGTTTTTT. The chain joins TRBV12-3 or TRBV12-4 to TRBJ1-4; no reliable D call. V shed 6 bases and J shed 8 bases, with 16 bases lying between them. The CDR3 has 14 residues.

J is TRBJ1-1 and V is TRBV11-2; D is unclear. The CDR3 is 15 amino acids. CDR1 and CDR2 (germline): SGHAT, FQNNGV. Deletions cut 4 bases from V and 0 bases from J, with 12 bases between. The CDR3 reads CASSSVRLLNTEAFF. The CDR3 bases are TGTGCCAGCAGCTCGGTGAGGTTACTGAACACTGAAGCTTTCTTT.

This sequence joins TRBV18 and TRBJ1-1; TRBD1 matches at 7 bases. V was clipped by 3 bases and J by 4 bases; unmatched bases: 5. The V gene's germline CDR1 is KGHSH and CDR2 LQKENI. The CDR3 consists of 14 residues. Written as DNA, the CDR3 is TGTGCCAGCTCACCCCCGACAGGGACCACTGAAGCTTTCTTT. Its translation: CASSPPTGTTEAFF.

Ten or more counts support this clonotype. This chain links TRBV12-3 or TRBV12-4 with TRBJ2-3; D ambiguous. V lost 6 bases to trimming and J lost 7 bases, with 17 bases between them. This CDR3 comprises 14 residues. The CDR3 sequence is CASSSTSSGNTQYF. CDR3 sequence (DNA): TGTGCCAGCAGCTCCACCAGCAGTGGGAATACGCAGTATTTT.

The chain couples TRBV20-1 to TRBJ2-1; maybe TRBD1 (6 bases). The V and J ends lost 0 bases and 1 base respectively, with 19 bases between them. There are 18 residues in the CDR3. The germline V gene has CDR1 DFQATT and CDR2 SNEGSKA (reference sequence). This chain's CDR3 is CSARDLLRIQGSYNEQFF. CDR3 coding DNA: TGCAGTGCTAGAGATCTATTGCGGATACAGGGATCCTACAATGAGCAGTTCTTC.

This clonotype was seen repeatedly, ten times or more. This chain joins TRBV7-2 and TRBJ2-3; 7 nucleotides line up with TRBD2. Looked up from germline, CDR1 is SGHTA and CDR2 is FQGNSA. CDR3 length equals 14 residues. The V and J ends lost 5 bases and 10 bases, in that order; junction bases with no gene match: 12. The CDR3 loop reads CASSGRDYPLAQYF. The CDR3 DNA reads TGTGCCAGCAGCGGCCGGGACTACCCCCTGGCGCAGTATTTT.

The chain is built from TRBV4-3 and TRBJ2-3; TRBD2 matches at 8 bases. From germline, CDR1 is LGHNA and CDR2 YSLEER. This CDR3 has 17 amino acids. J gave up 0 bases and V 0 bases, and 5 bases lay outside the gene matches. CDR3 coding DNA: TGCGCCAGCAGCCAAGAACAAGCGGGGGTTAGCACAGATACGCAGTATTTT. As protein: CASSQEQAGVSTDTQYF.

This clonotype showed up many times. The gene calls are TRBV18 and TRBJ2-2; the D gene is possibly TRBD2 (7 bases). V gave up 4 bases and J gave up 6 bases, with 18 bases separating them. The CDR3 has 16 amino acids. Per germline, CDR1 KGHSH and CDR2 LQKENI. DNA for the CDR3: TGTGCCAGCTCACTCCCATCGGGGGGCGGCGCCGGGGAGCTGTTTTTT. This encodes CASSLPSGGGAGELFF. The full variable domain, with the rest looked up from reference TRBV18 and TRBJ2-2, is NAGVMQNPRHLVRRRGQEARLRCSPMKGHSHVYWYRQLPEEGLKFMVYLQKENIIDESGMPKERFSAEFPKEGPSILRIQQVVRGDSAAYFCASSLPSGGGAGELFFGEGSRLTVL.

This clonotype was seen at least ten times. V gene TRBV15 combines with J gene TRBJ2-5, with 11 bases aligning to TRBD1. This CDR3 has 15 amino acids. The V segment lost 4 bases and the J segment 4 bases; nucleotides outside the gene matches: 5. Germline CDR1 is LNHNV and CDR2 is YYDKDF (reference sequence). The chain's CDR3 is CATSKRTGGAETQYF. CDR3 bases: TGTGCCACCAGCAAGAGGACAGGGGGCGCAGAGACCCAGTACTTC. The full variable domain, completed using reference TRBV15 and TRBJ2-5, is DAMVIQNPRYQVTQFGKPVTLSCSQTLNHNVMYWYQQKSSQAPKLLFHYYDKDFNNEADTPDNFQSRRPNTSFCFLDIRSPGLGDTAMYLCATSKRTGGAETQYFGPGTRLLVL.

The rearrangement links TRBV20-1 to TRBJ1-1; D not resolved. CDR3 length: 13 amino acids. With 1 base removed from V and 0 bases from J, the gap between germline ends came to 6 bases. CDR1 and CDR2 (germline): DFQATT, SNEGSKA (reference sequence). The CDR3 region is CSARGGLNTEAFF. CDR3 DNA sequence: TGCAGTGCTAGAGGGGGATTGAACACTGAAGCTTTCTTT.